A single sample is the source of the 6 T cell receptor beta chains below, sequenced in a study of blood T cell repertoires in COVID-19. Produced via immunoSEQ multiplex PCR; TCRdb's table is partial and in-frame only. The sample records fewer than 90,000 clones, 88% being singletons. Sequenced: peripheral blood. Receptors were obtained from a man in his sixties with acute or convalescent COVID-19.

The CDR3 is CASSQGGASGSLGDTQYF. DNA of the CDR3: TGTGCCAGCAGCCAAGGGGGCGCTAGCGGGAGCCTTGGAGATACGCAGTATTTT. The chain recombines TRBV3-1 (or the pseudogene TRBV3-2) with TRBJ2-3; 10 bases match TRBD2. The CDR3 runs to 18 residues. Germline CDR1 and CDR2: LGHDT and YNNKEL (reference sequence). The V segment lost 1 base and the J segment 5 bases; nucleotides outside the gene matches: 12.

This chain uses TRBV11-2 with TRBJ1-2; 8 bases align to TRBD1. The germline CDR1 and CDR2 sequences are SGHAT and FQNNGV. The ends lost 2 bases at V and 4 bases at J; junction bases unmatched: 6. The CDR3 contains 15 residues. The CDR3: CASSLTGTGFYGYTF. In DNA, the CDR3 is TGTGCCAGCAGCTTAACCGGGACAGGATTCTATGGCTACACCTTC.

Points on this clone: The same CDR3 also results from other DNA sequences found in this sample. The V and J genes are TRBV6-5 and TRBJ2-4; the D is unclear. V was trimmed by 6 bases and J by 1 base, leaving 10 bases between them. CDR1 is MNHEY and CDR2 is SVGAGI in the germline V gene. This CDR3 is 14 amino acids long. CDR3 residues: CASSPPGAKNIQYF. Written as DNA, the CDR3 is TGTGCCAGCAGCCCGCCCGGGGCCAAAAACATTCAGTACTTC.

Written as DNA, the CDR3 is TGTGCCAGCAGCCCCAGCACAGGGACGCAGACCCAGTACTTC. Translated: CASSPSTGTQTQYF. The J gene is TRBJ2-5, the V gene TRBV6-5, with a possible D match to TRBD1 (6 bases). Germline assignment: CDR1 MNHEY and CDR2 SVGAGI. V shed 6 bases and J shed 6 bases, with 17 bases lying between them. CDR3 length: 14 amino acids.

The V gene is TRBV14, the J gene TRBJ1-6, with D possibly matching TRBD1 (5 bases). The V end was cut by 0 bases, the J end by 11 bases, with 14 bases between. The length of the CDR3 is 15 residues. Germline V gives CDR1 SGHDN, CDR2 FVKESK. This chain's CDR3 is CASSQEVLQGTPLHF. CDR3 DNA sequence: TGTGCCAGCAGCCAAGAAGTCCTCCAGGGAACACCCCTCCACTTT.

This clone was found once. CDR3 nucleotide sequence: TGTGCCAGCAGCTCAGAGGGCCGGGGTTCCCAGCCCCAGCATTTT. Its protein is CASSSEGRGSQPQHF. This chain joins TRBV7-4 and TRBJ1-5; no firm D call. Germline CDR1 is SGHVT and CDR2 is SQSDAQ. The CDR3 runs to 15 residues. Between the trimmed V and J ends, which lost 4 bases and 7 bases, there was a span of 17 bases.